This TCR beta chain was recovered during a study of blood T cell repertoires in COVID-19. Produced via immunoSEQ multiplex PCR; TCRdb's table is partial and in-frame only. The profile covers 220,000 or so clones, with about 85% appearing a single time and less than 6.5% taken by the ten largest. Germline V CDR1 and CDR2: SGHTA, FQGNSA. The V gene lost 2 bases and the J gene lost 4 bases, with 5 bases spanning the gap. This CDR3 has 12 amino acids. Sequenced sample: peripheral blood. This chain joins TRBV7-2 and TRBJ1-1; D gene unclear. The receptor comes from a woman aged 55-69 years who had recovered from COVID-19. The CDR3 region has the DNA TGTGCCAGCAGCTTACTGAGCACTGAAGCTTTCTTT. Protein sequence: CASSLLSTEAFF. Together with reference TRBV7-2 and TRBJ1-1, the CDR3 gives the full variable domain: GAGVSQSPSNKVTEKGKDVELRCDPISGHTALYWYRQSLGQGLEFLIYFQGNSAPDKSGLPSDRFSAERTGGSVSTLTIQRTQQEDSAVYLCASSLLSTEAFFGQGTRLTVV.